The T cell receptor (beta chain) under discussion was sequenced for a study of blood T cell repertoires in COVID-19. Between the trimmed V and J ends, which lost 2 bases and 4 bases, there was a span of 9 bases. The CDR3 covers 15 residues. CDR1 MNHEY and CDR2 SVGAGI come from the germline V gene. Only in-frame clones appear in the TCRdb table, and some are missing; sequencing was by immunoSEQ multiplex PCR. Of under 200,000 clones listed, approximately 90% were seen once; the top ten hold approximately 6.6%. Sequenced: PBMCs or T cells enriched from blood (not recorded which). V and J are TRBV6-5 and TRBJ2-6, with D uncertain. This clonotype was obtained from a woman aged 45-65 years who had recovered from COVID-19. Written as DNA, the CDR3 is TGTGCCAGCAGTTACGCGCGTTCCGGGGCCAACGTCCTGACTTTC. Protein product: CASSYARSGANVLTF.